What follows are 20 T cell receptor beta chains derived from one specimen sequenced in a study of shared clonotypes between healthy human individuals. Positive CCR7 selection of CD45RO-negative cells yielded the naive CD8 cells, and terminally differentiated effector memory CD45RA+ cells were excluded. TCRdb keeps only in-frame clones here, not all; method: immunoSEQ multiplex PCR. The repertoire has approximately 600,000 clones, roughly 96% of them found once; the top ten carry about 0.11%. The sample taken for sequencing was naive CD8+ T cells sorted from blood. The receptors derive from a woman aged 25-40 years in good health.

V usage is TRBV6-4 and J usage is TRBJ2-6, with D possibly matching TRBD2 (5 bases). The CDR3 sequence is 15 residues long. Germline values: CDR1 MRHNA, CDR2 SNTAGT. With 2 bases removed from V and 0 bases from J, the gap between germline ends came to 5 bases. The CDR3 protein is CASSDGGSGANVLTF. In nucleotides, the CDR3 is TGTGCCAGCAGTGACGGAGGCTCTGGGGCCAACGTCCTGACTTTC.

The chain recombines TRBV15 with TRBJ2-7, with D possibly being TRBD1 (6 bases). V lost 1 base and J 2 bases, leaving 18 bases between the germline ends. CDR1 is LNHNV, CDR2 YYDKDF, per germline (reference sequence). This CDR3 is built from 17 residues. CDR3 in DNA: TGTGCCACCAGCAGAGCTAGGGACACACAGTTCCCCTACGAGCAGTACTTC. Encoded protein: CATSRARDTQFPYEQYF.

The V call is TRBV4-1, the J call TRBJ2-7; 8 nucleotides align to TRBD2. Germline V CDR1 and CDR2: MGHRA, YSYEKL. The CDR3 length is 15 residues. With 2 bases clipped from V and 2 bases from J, the junction kept 5 bases outside the gene matches. This CDR3 reads CASSQRTSRPYEQYF. The CDR3 DNA follows: TGCGCCAGCAGCCAAAGGACTAGCCGACCCTACGAGCAGTACTTC.

The genes are TRBV15 and TRBJ1-2; D not resolved. Between the trimmed V and J ends, which lost 3 bases and 5 bases, there was a span of 7 bases. In germline, CDR1 is LNHNV, CDR2 YYDKDF (reference sequence). The CDR3 totals 12 residues. The CDR3 reads CATSRYGYGYTF. The CDR3 DNA is TGTGCCACCAGCAGGTATGGGTATGGCTACACCTTC.

The CDR3 sequence: CASSQEDRGLVYEQYF. The CDR3, as DNA: TGCGCCAGCAGCCAAGAGGACAGGGGGCTTGTCTACGAGCAGTACTTC. The chain links TRBV4-1 to TRBJ2-7; 11 bases are shared with TRBD1. The junction had 4 bases not matched to a gene; V was cut back by 0 bases and J by 3 bases. This CDR3 has 16 amino acids. Germline V gene lookup returns CDR1 MGHRA and CDR2 YSYEKL.

The rearrangement joins TRBV7-9 to TRBJ2-5, with a tentative D call TRBD1 (6 bases). CDR3 length: 15 amino acids. V was pared by 4 bases and J by 5 bases, with 17 bases between. Germline V gene data show CDR1 as SEHNR and CDR2 as FQNEAQ (reference sequence). Written as DNA, the CDR3 is TGTGCCAGCAGCTCTACCAGGACAGTCGTCGAGACCCAGTACTTC. It encodes CASSSTRTVVETQYF.

This rearrangement joins TRBV5-6 to TRBJ2-1; D is unclear. Germline V gives CDR1 SGHDT, CDR2 YYEEEE. V shed 3 bases and J shed 7 bases, with 8 bases lying between them. CDR3 size: 12 residues. This CDR3 is CASSYLGNEQFF. The DNA for the CDR3 is TGTGCCAGCAGCTATCTGGGGAATGAGCAGTTCTTC.

V is TRBV13 and J is TRBJ1-1, with D hard to call. V lost 4 bases and J lost 0, with 9 bases in between. Germline CDR1 PRHDT, CDR2 FYEKMQ (reference sequence). There are 14 residues in the CDR3. The CDR3 protein is CASSSPPLNTEAFF. The CDR3 DNA follows: TGTGCCAGCAGCTCCCCGCCCTTGAACACTGAAGCTTTCTTT.

The chain has TRBV11-2 and TRBJ2-1; D is ambiguous. CDR1 is SGHAT and CDR2 is FQNNGV in the germline V gene. The CDR3 runs 16 residues. V was pared by 1 base and J by 0 bases, with 10 bases between. CDR3 sequence (DNA): TGTGCCAGCAGCTTAGGTGGCAGCCTCTCCTACAATGAGCAGTTCTTC. Its protein product is CASSLGGSLSYNEQFF. The whole variable domain, filled in from reference TRBV11-2 and TRBJ2-1, reads EAGVAQSPRYKIIEKRQSVAFWCNPISGHATLYWYQQILGQGPKLLIQFQNNGVVDDSQLPKDRFSAERLKGVDSTLKIQPAKLEDSAVYLCASSLGGSLSYNEQFFGPGTRLTVL.

The chain links TRBV5-1 to TRBJ2-1; D remains ambiguous. Looked up from germline, CDR1 is SGHRS and CDR2 is YFSETQ. The CDR3 consists of 17 residues. Trimming removed 7 bases at V and 4 bases at J, with 24 bases between. CDR3 region: CASQPGSAIRGYNEQFF. In DNA, the CDR3 is TGCGCCAGCCAACCCGGGTCGGCCATACGAGGTTACAATGAGCAGTTCTTC.

The chain couples TRBV19 to TRBJ1-1; TRBD1 agrees at 7 bases. This CDR3 has 14 amino acids. Germline V gene data show CDR1 as LNHDA and CDR2 as SQIVND (reference sequence). The ends lost 5 bases at V and 3 bases at J; junction bases unmatched: 6. The CDR3: CASSAGDSHTEAFF. The DNA of the CDR3 is TGTGCCAGTAGTGCTGGGGACAGTCACACTGAAGCTTTCTTT.

V usage is TRBV6-5 and J usage is TRBJ1-1, with D maybe TRBD1 (5 bases). CDR3 length: 12 residues. The ends were cut back, 11 bases at V and 7 bases at J, with 17 bases in the middle. Germline CDR1 is MNHEY and CDR2 is SVGAGI. The CDR3 DNA reads as TGTGCCTCTTTTGGGGGGGACGGTGAAGCTTTCTTT. The encoded protein is CASFGGDGEAFF.

The chain joins TRBV13 to TRBJ2-4; the D gene is possibly TRBD2 (6 bases). This CDR3 is built from 15 residues. CDR1 is PRHDT and CDR2 is FYEKMQ in the germline V gene (reference sequence). Trimming stripped 4 bases from V and 0 bases from J, with 10 bases between. The CDR3 nucleotides read TGTGCCAGCAGCTCACTAGCCGTAGCCAAAAACATTCAGTACTTC. Protein product: CASSSLAVAKNIQYF. Drawing the rest from reference TRBV13 and TRBJ2-4, the complete variable domain is AAGVIQSPRHLIKEKRETATLKCYPIPRHDTVYWYQQGPGQDPQFLISFYEKMQSDKGSIPDRFSAQQFSDYHSELNMSSLELGDSALYFCASSSLAVAKNIQYFGAGTRLSVL.

The gene calls are TRBV4-1 and TRBJ2-5, with D maybe TRBD1 (5 bases). V gave up 6 bases and J gave up 2 bases, with 10 bases separating them. Germline V gives CDR1 MGHRA, CDR2 YSYEKL. This CDR3 has 13 amino acids. The CDR3 coding sequence is TGCGCCAGCAGTCCCAGGGTACAAGAGACCCAGTACTTC. It encodes CASSPRVQETQYF.

The chain combines TRBV28 with TRBJ1-2; tentatively, D is TRBD1 (5 bases). This CDR3 contains 14 residues. Trimming took 5 bases from V and 6 from J, leaving 16 bases between them. Germline-derived CDR1 and CDR2 are MDHEN and SYDVKM. The CDR3 is CASSTGPPGDGYTF. Here the CDR3 DNA reads TGTGCCAGCAGTACGGGACCCCCCGGAGATGGCTACACCTTC.

The chain is built from TRBV6-6 and TRBJ2-5; 8 bases agree with TRBD2. The CDR3 consists of 15 residues. V dropped 4 bases and J dropped 2; count of bases not matched to a gene: 6. Germline CDR1 and CDR2: MNHNY and SVGAGI (reference sequence). The CDR3 loop is CASSLASGSQETQYF. As DNA, the CDR3 is TGTGCCAGCAGTTTGGCTAGCGGGTCTCAAGAGACCCAGTACTTC.

This chain connects TRBV10-2 to TRBJ2-5, with D possibly TRBD2 on 6 matching bases. Germline CDR1 is WSHSY and CDR2 is SAAADI. This CDR3 has 14 amino acids. Deletions cut 6 bases from V and 5 bases from J, with 16 bases between. CDR3 sequence: CASREGFGMETQYF. As DNA, the CDR3 is TGCGCCAGCAGGGAGGGTTTCGGGATGGAGACCCAGTACTTC.

The gene calls are TRBV4-1 and TRBJ2-7, with TRBD1 identical over 7 bases. The V gene's germline CDR1 is MGHRA and CDR2 YSYEKL. Trimming at V came to 2 bases and at J to 2 bases, leaving 6 bases not matched to a gene. The CDR3 is 15 residues long. CDR3 nucleotide sequence: TGCGCCAGCAGCCAATCCCGGCAGGGGGCCTACGAGCAGTACTTC. This encodes CASSQSRQGAYEQYF.

This clone has only one observation. The chain couples TRBV27 to TRBJ2-7, with D perhaps TRBD1 (5 bases). The CDR3 spans 14 residues. Trimming took off 2 bases at V and 4 bases at J, with 12 bases between the two ends. Germline V gives CDR1 MNHEY, CDR2 SMNVEV (reference sequence). For the CDR3, the DNA is TGTGCCAGCAGTTTAAAGGGGCGGTGGTACGAGCAGTACTTC. Its translation: CASSLKGRWYEQYF.

This clone has a handful of counts. The chain uses TRBV5-4 and TRBJ2-7, with 7 bases matching TRBD1. V shed 4 bases, J shed 4 bases, and the junction held 17 bases outside the gene matches. The CDR3 is made up of 17 amino acids. CDR1 and CDR2 (germline): SGHNT, YYREEE (reference sequence). The CDR3 loop is CASSGWSVTGHSYEQYF. The CDR3, as DNA: TGTGCCAGCAGCGGGTGGAGCGTGACAGGGCACTCTTACGAGCAGTACTTC.